These 10 T cell receptor beta chains originate from one sample sequenced in a study of blood T cell repertoires in COVID-19. Measured with immunoSEQ multiplex PCR; TCRdb has only the in-frame clones, and not every one. This table holds around 280,000 clones, nearly 90% found once. Sequenced input: PBMCs or T cells enriched from blood (not recorded which). The receptors stem from a woman aged 18 to 35 with acute COVID-19.

The chain uses TRBV5-6 and TRBJ2-7; 10 bases match TRBD2. V gave up 5 bases and J gave up 4 bases; unmatched junction bases: 3. The CDR3 has 13 amino acids. Per germline, CDR1 SGHDT and CDR2 YYEEEE. The CDR3 reads CASRQLAGYEQYF. CDR3 DNA sequence: TGTGCCAGCAGACAACTAGCGGGGTACGAGCAGTACTTC.

V and J are TRBV6-2 or TRBV6-3 and TRBJ2-5, with TRBD2 matching 9 bases. Germline CDR1 reads MNHEY; CDR2 reads SVGEGT. This CDR3 contains 16 residues. J gave up 5 bases and V 3 bases, and 10 bases lay outside the gene matches. The CDR3: CASSYVAGGPGETQYF. As DNA, the CDR3 is TGTGCCAGCAGTTATGTCGCGGGAGGGCCCGGGGAGACCCAGTACTTC.

This clone was seen more than once but under ten times. V and J are TRBV10-3 and TRBJ2-3; D possibly corresponds to TRBD1 (6 bases). This CDR3 spans 13 amino acids. With 5 bases removed from V and 2 bases from J, the gap between germline ends came to 8 bases. Germline V gives CDR1 ENHRY, CDR2 SYGVKD. The CDR3 reads CAISRTATDTQYF. The CDR3 DNA reads as TGTGCCATCAGTAGGACAGCCACAGATACGCAGTATTTT.

The chain links TRBV6-2 or TRBV6-3 to TRBJ2-5, with D possibly TRBD1 on 6 matching bases. The CDR3 length is 14 residues. The V and J ends lost 2 bases and 2 bases respectively, with 9 bases between them. The germline gives CDR1 MNHEY, CDR2 SVGEGT. CDR3 DNA sequence: TGTGCCAGCAGTTACACAGGGATACAAGAGACCCAGTACTTC. This gives the protein CASSYTGIQETQYF.

In regard to this clone: Other DNA variants within this sample encode the same CDR3. The V gene is TRBV7-9, the J gene TRBJ1-2, with 8 bases that match TRBD1. The CDR3 totals 15 residues. The V segment lost 1 base and the J segment 2 bases; nucleotides outside the gene matches: 3. CDR1 is SEHNR, CDR2 FQNEAQ, per germline (reference sequence). The CDR3 nucleotides are TGTGCCAGCAGCTTAGGGACAGGGACGAACTATGGCTACACCTTC. Its protein product is CASSLGTGTNYGYTF. Looking up the rest from reference TRBV7-9 and TRBJ1-2 gives the full variable domain: DTGVSQNPRHKITKRGQNVTFRCDPISEHNRLYWYRQTLGQGPEFLTYFQNEAQLEKSRLLSDRFSAERPKGSFSTLEIQRTEQGDSAMYLCASSLGTGTNYGYTFGSGTRLTVV.

The chain joins TRBV19 to TRBJ2-5; D may be TRBD2 (6 bases). The CDR3 spans 14 residues. V lost 7 bases to trimming and J lost 1 base, with 13 bases between them. Looked up from germline, CDR1 is LNHDA and CDR2 is SQIVND (reference sequence). The CDR3 reads CASTWRDVQETQYF. CDR3 nucleotide sequence: TGTGCCAGTACATGGCGGGACGTCCAAGAGACCCAGTACTTC.

This sequence joins TRBV27 and TRBJ2-1; possible D gene TRBD2, 5 bases. V lost 6 bases to trimming and J lost 5 bases, with 8 bases between them. The germline V gene encodes CDR1 MNHEY and CDR2 SMNVEV (reference sequence). The CDR3 length is 12 residues. CDR3 in DNA: TGTGCCAGCAGCACTAGTGACAATGAGCAGTTCTTC. Protein sequence: CASSTSDNEQFF.

This clone has only one observation. The V gene is TRBV5-4, the J gene TRBJ2-1; tentatively, D is TRBD1 (7 bases). Germline CDR1 reads SGHNT; CDR2 reads YYREEE (reference sequence). This CDR3 is built from 15 residues. V was cut by 0 bases and J by 4 bases, with 11 bases left in between. CDR3 nucleotides: TGTGCCAGCAGCTTGGGCAGGGGGGAGTACAATGAGCAGTTCTTC. Translating gives CASSLGRGEYNEQFF.

The rearrangement joins TRBV5-1 to TRBJ1-2; D remains unclear. V dropped 0 bases and J dropped 5 bases, with 14 bases sitting between them. The germline CDR1 and CDR2 sequences are SGHRS and YFSETQ. The CDR3 spans 15 residues. CDR3 nucleotides: TGCGCCAGCAGCTTGGCCTCAGGAGCGGAATATGGCTACACCTTC. Protein product: CASSLASGAEYGYTF.

The V gene is TRBV7-9, the J gene TRBJ2-7, with 8 positions matching TRBD1. The length of the CDR3 is 16 residues. Germline V gene lookup returns CDR1 SEHNR and CDR2 FQNEAQ (reference sequence). Losses at the gene ends were 4 bases for V and 0 bases for J; bases not matched to a gene: 8. Here the CDR3 DNA reads TGTGCCAGCAGCTACCCCCCGGGACAGGACTCCTACGAGCAGTACTTC. Amino acids: CASSYPPGQDSYEQYF. Supplemented by reference TRBV7-9 and TRBJ2-7, the full variable domain reads DTGVSQNPRHKITKRGQNVTFRCDPISEHNRLYWYRQTLGQGPEFLTYFQNEAQLEKSRLLSDRFSAERPKGSFSTLEIQRTEQGDSAMYLCASSYPPGQDSYEQYFGPGTRLTVT.